These T cell receptor beta chains were read from a single sample in a study of T cell changes during pregnancy in multiple sclerosis. Data came from immunoSEQ multiplex PCR; TCRdb stores just in-frame clones and leaves some out. This sample has about 58,000 clones, with about 92% found just once. The sample consisted of CD8+ T cells from peripheral blood mononuclear cells, taken in the second trimester of pregnancy. Receptors originate from a female donor with multiple sclerosis, enrolled in a pregnancy study. CDR3s include the opening cysteine and the closing phenylalanine or tryptophan. A D gene is named only where the DNA matches it firmly. The size entry is marked missing in some rows and otherwise reads once, few, many or a size class.

d_call: NA; v_call: TRBV7-9; clone_size: once; j_call: TRBJ2-7; cdr3_aa: CASSLAQTGLNEQYF; cdr3_nt: TGTGCCAGCAGCTTAGCCCAGACAGGTTTAAACGAGCAGTACTTC
d_call: TRBD1; v_call: TRBV7-9; clone_size: few; j_call: TRBJ2-7; cdr3_aa: CASSHGTVSYEQYF; cdr3_nt: TGTGCCAGCAGCCATGGGACAGTTTCCTACGAGCAGTACTTC
d_call: NA; v_call: TRBV7-8; clone_size: NA; j_call: TRBJ2-7; cdr3_aa: CASSLDGGGGYEQYF; cdr3_nt: TGTGCCAGCAGCTTAGACGGCGGTGGGGGGTACGAGCAGTACTTC
d_call: TRBD2; v_call: TRBV5-5; clone_size: NA; j_call: TRBJ2-7; cdr3_aa: CASSIPETSGGSDPYEQYF; cdr3_nt: TGTGCCAGCAGCATCCCCGAGACTAGCGGGGGTTCTGACCCCTACGAGCAGTACTTC
d_call: TRBD1; v_call: TRBV25-1; clone_size: NA; j_call: TRBJ2-7; cdr3_aa: CASSVRQGGEQYF; cdr3_nt: TGTGCCAGCAGTGTTCGACAGGGCGGCGAGCAGTACTTC
d_call: NA; v_call: TRBV7-8; clone_size: NA; j_call: TRBJ1-1; cdr3_aa: CASSSILEAFF; cdr3_nt: TGTGCCAGCAGCTCTATCCTTGAAGCTTTCTTT
d_call: NA; v_call: TRBV15; clone_size: NA; j_call: TRBJ1-2; cdr3_aa: CATSRDWGGWTPVWGYGYTF; cdr3_nt: TGTGCCACCAGCAGAGATTGGGGCGGATGGACACCCGTTTGGGGCTATGGCTACACCTTC
d_call: TRBD1; v_call: TRBV30; clone_size: NA; j_call: TRBJ1-2; cdr3_aa: CAWGAKIGGHYGYTF; cdr3_nt: TGTGCCTGGGGGGCGAAGATAGGGGGCCACTATGGCTACACCTTC
d_call: TRBD2; v_call: TRBV5-4; clone_size: NA; j_call: TRBJ2-1; cdr3_aa: CASSFRGGSEQFF; cdr3_nt: TGTGCCAGCAGCTTCCGGGGAGGGAGTGAGCAGTTCTTC
d_call: NA; v_call: TRBV2; clone_size: NA; j_call: TRBJ1-4; cdr3_aa: CASTPQTGLGEKLFF; cdr3_nt: TGTGCCAGCACTCCGCAAACAGGGTTGGGTGAAAAACTGTTTTTT